The following is a T cell receptor beta chain sequence with its context. It lacks a known antigen. Base qualities are not provided; no much larger clone lies one nucleotide away. The sequencer was an Illumina HiSeq 2500. Quantitative 5'-RACE with molecular barcodes was used to prepare TCR beta libraries. On the authors' methods: A new computational method, built on a probabilistic model of VDJ rearrangement, was used to identify disease-linked TCR variants. Using fastp at Q25 and MiXCR, TCRdb reprocessed the public reads and kept productive beta chains. Under each unique CDR3 protein, matching rows form one entry showing the most common genes and DNA. In this record, the V and J calls reflect TCRdb's handling and not the investigators' own analysis. This sample lists 250,000 to 300,000 distinct CDR3 sequences; roughly 20% were detected once. Under 8.5% of the sample lies in the top ten. This entry is derived from a study of CD8 T cells in ankylosing spondylitis listed by TCRdb under 2017. At the level of the whole study: The study profiled T cell receptor beta repertoires in healthy donors and ankylosing spondylitis patients to find disease-linked TCR variants. In total, the full study cohort was made up of about 99 healthy donors and 25 to 30 ankylosing spondylitis patients. Samples of peripheral blood were taken, and for ankylosing spondylitis patients, synovial fluid was collected as well. The paper as a whole reports these results and caveats: Some motif variants were previously reported in synovial fluid and blood of reactive arthritis patients, suggesting common disease-initiation mechanisms. Blood from ankylosing spondylitis patients appeared to be characterized by a TCR beta motif composed of about eight highly homologous amino acid variants. According to the report, matched synovial fluid samples from ankylosing spondylitis patients were significantly enriched for the disease-linked clones. In peripheral blood, the disease-linked clones were found at relatively low frequencies and had a CD8+ phenotype.

Counted from cysteine to phenylalanine, this CDR3 has 16 amino acids. Left in the record is the CDR3 DNA by itself, 48 bases read in frame from the first base. Compared with germline, V lacks 0 bases and J lacks 7 bases; bases without a gene match: 10. The chain is assembled from TRBV12-3 or TRBV12-4 and TRBJ1-2, with 8 bases matching TRBD1. Sequencing was done on a sample of blood, either unsorted or a sorted T cell fraction (not recorded which). This receptor was identified in a male donor with ankylosing spondylitis or in good health (not recorded which). The CDR3 region has the sequence CASSLALGQGSGGYTF. The base sequence is TGTGCCAGCAGTTTAGCGCTCGGACAGGGAAGCGGTGGCTACACCTTC.